This note documents a single T cell receptor (beta chain) sequence. What it binds is unknown. V shed 2 bases and J shed 5 bases, with 9 bases lying between them. Germline V gene sequence: CDR1 MNHEY, CDR2 SVGAGI. The CDR3 runs to 14 residues. They isolated at least 6 million PBMCs from each sample. Combining a sample-barcoded 5' primer with a J-beta primer mix, a second PCR ran for roughly 7 to 12 cycles. Researchers report that each sample yielded at least 2.5 million CDR3-containing paired-end reads. MiXCR, run by TCRdb on the 5' RACE reads, gives a single entry per CDR3 protein. Altogether about 1.4 million distinct CDR3 sequences are present, approximately 60% being singletons, with the ten largest covering over 5%. This sample was included in a study of blood T cells in healthy people across ages. Regarding the study as a whole: The diversity estimates, figures obtained from one million T cells, were considered underestimates. Using unsorted PBMCs precluded a conclusive naive versus antigen-experienced comparison.

This chain links TRBV6-5 with TRBJ2-2; D is undetermined. The material sequenced was blood. The clonotype comes from a man between 18 and 35 years old in good health. The CDR3 region is CASSYEGFTGELFF. The CDR3 DNA is TGTGCCAGCAGTTACGAAGGGTTTACCGGGGAGCTGTTTTTT.